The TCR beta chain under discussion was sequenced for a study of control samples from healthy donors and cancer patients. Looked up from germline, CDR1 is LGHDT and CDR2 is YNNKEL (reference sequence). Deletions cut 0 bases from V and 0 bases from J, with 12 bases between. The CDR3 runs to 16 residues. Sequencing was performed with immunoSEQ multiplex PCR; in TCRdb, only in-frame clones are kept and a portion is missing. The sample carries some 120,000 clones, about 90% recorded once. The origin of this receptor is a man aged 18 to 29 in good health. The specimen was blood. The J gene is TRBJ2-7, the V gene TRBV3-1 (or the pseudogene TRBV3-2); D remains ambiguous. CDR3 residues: CASSQDKDPISYEQYF. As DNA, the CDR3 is TGTGCCAGCAGCCAAGATAAGGACCCCATCTCCTACGAGCAGTACTTC.